Reported below is one T cell receptor beta chain. The antigen is unknown. The junction had 14 bases not matched to a gene; V was cut back by 6 bases and J by 4 bases. This CDR3 is built from 19 residues. CDR1 MNHEY and CDR2 SMNVEV come from the germline V gene (reference sequence). This specimen comes from a study of cytomegalovirus exposure and HLA in healthy donors. Researchers ran the PCR with 60 Vbeta and 13 Jbeta primers. The data were produced by immunoSEQ multiplex PCR, yet TCRdb's version contains in-frame clones alone and is incomplete. In the table there are roughly 87,000 clones, 70% to 80% of which are singletons. Findings of the study overall: Earlier analysis yielded a pattern in which most TCR beta V segments were productive about 90% or about 30% of the time. Presence/absence analyses rested on an assumption that sequencing depth was roughly uniform across donors. Among TCR beta chains, those listed as cytomegalovirus-associated numbered some 170. Association of roughly 17,000 TCR beta sequences with HLA alleles was found at 0.05 false discovery rate in a later analysis.

The sample comprised PBMCs. The clonotype comes from a middle-aged woman in good health and CMV-seropositive. The chain couples TRBV27 to TRBJ2-1; 14 positions match TRBD2. The CDR3 reads CASRVQGRLAGGQYNEQFF. In DNA, the CDR3 is TGTGCCAGCAGGGTACAGGGGAGACTAGCGGGAGGGCAGTACAATGAGCAGTTCTTC.